The 22 T cell receptor beta chains in this list originate from one sample, sequenced in a study of T-cell reconstitution after alpha-beta-depleted transplantation in children. TCRbeta library construction was performed incorporating unique molecular identifiers. Each CDR3 protein is one row after TCRdb ran MiXCR on the PCR reads. The sample holds about 110,000 distinct CDR3 sequences; approximately 6.4% are singletons and the top ten take 20% to 25%. The sequencing here drew on PBMCs, mostly from graft donor cells, taken 360 days after TCRalphabeta/CD19-depleted stem cell transplant. These receptors originate from a male patient aged 2-15 years who had a stem cell transplant for acute lymphoblastic leukemia, so the T cells may come from the graft donor.

This clonotype was seen more than once but under ten times. The rearrangement links TRBV7-9 to TRBJ2-5; 7 bases align to TRBD1. Germline V gene sequence: CDR1 SEHNR, CDR2 FQNEAQ (reference sequence). This CDR3 comprises 14 residues. J was trimmed by 5 bases and V by 3 bases; bases with no gene match: 6. In DNA, the CDR3 is TGTGCCAGCAGCTTGACAGGGTTTGAGGAGACCCAGTACTTC. This gives the protein CASSLTGFEETQYF.

This clonotype was seen many times. The rearrangement links TRBV12-3 or TRBV12-4 to TRBJ2-7; 7 bases agree with TRBD2. This CDR3 comprises 13 residues. The junction had 6 bases not matched to a gene; V was cut back by 8 bases and J by 2 bases. The DNA for the CDR3 is TGTGCCAGCGCTACGGGAGGAACCTACGAGCAGTACTTC. It is translated as CASATGGTYEQYF.

The chain combines TRBV18 with TRBJ2-3, with 10 bases that match TRBD1. In germline, CDR1 is KGHSH, CDR2 LQKENI. Trimming cost V 2 bases and J 0 bases; bases outside gene matches: 5. CDR3 length equals 17 residues. CDR3 protein: CASSPVGQGDSTDTQYF. In DNA form, the CDR3 reads TGTGCCAGCTCACCAGTTGGACAGGGGGACAGCACAGATACGCAGTATTTT.

The table lists this clonotype with many counts. The CDR3 DNA follows: TGCAGTGCTCTCCCCCAGCGGGGGGCAACAGATACGCAGTATTTT. As protein: CSALPQRGATDTQYF. V and J are TRBV20-1 and TRBJ2-3; 9 nucleotides agree with TRBD2. The trim removed 5 bases at V and 3 bases at J, leaving 9 bases unmatched. From germline, CDR1 is DFQATT and CDR2 SNEGSKA (reference sequence). The CDR3 length is 15 residues.

The V gene is TRBV13, the J gene TRBJ2-3; no firm D call. The CDR3 contains 12 residues. Germline assignment: CDR1 PRHDT and CDR2 FYEKMQ (reference sequence). V was pared by 5 bases and J by 4 bases, with 7 bases between. The CDR3 DNA reads TGTGCCAGCAGCGCTAGGGCAGATACGCAGTATTTT. The encoded protein is CASSARADTQYF.

This clonotype was seen ten or more times. The V call is TRBV20-1, the J call TRBJ1-3, with a tentative D call TRBD1 (6 bases). Trimming shortened V by 5 bases and J by 0 bases, and 14 bases separated the two germline ends. The length of the CDR3 is 15 residues. CDR1 is DFQATT, CDR2 SNEGSKA, per germline (reference sequence). The chain's CDR3 is CSAGRGPISGNTIYF. CDR3 DNA: TGCAGTGCTGGCAGGGGACCCATCTCTGGAAACACCATATATTTT.

In its sample, this clonotype was seen many times. The V gene is TRBV18, the J gene TRBJ1-1; no firm D call. The CDR3 spans 13 residues. V was trimmed by 3 bases and J by 8 bases, leaving 13 bases between them. Per germline, CDR1 KGHSH and CDR2 LQKENI. The DNA of the CDR3 is TGTGCCAGCTCACCTTCGGGCCCCGGGGAAGCTTTCTTT. This encodes CASSPSGPGEAFF.

This clonotype was observed many times. This sequence joins TRBV7-3 and TRBJ2-1; D is unresolved. Germline V lookup: CDR1 SGHTA, CDR2 FQGTGA. V lost 5 bases and J lost 0, with 11 bases in between. This CDR3 has 15 amino acids. The DNA for the CDR3 is TGTGCCAGCAGCCAAAACCCGAGCTCCTACAATGAGCAGTTCTTC. This encodes CASSQNPSSYNEQFF. The full variable domain, rest sourced from reference TRBV7-3 and TRBJ2-1, is GAGVSQTPSNKVTEKGKYVELRCDPISGHTALYWYRQSLGQGPEFLIYFQGTGAADDSGLPNDRFFAVRPEGSVSTLKIQRTERGDSAVYLCASSQNPSSYNEQFFGPGTRLTVL.

This clonotype was picked up many times. This sequence joins TRBV7-2 and TRBJ2-7; D could derive from TRBD1 or TRBD2 (5 bases each). V was pared by 5 bases and J by 0 bases, with 11 bases between. Per the germline V gene, CDR1 is SGHTA and CDR2 is FQGNSA. The CDR3 has 14 amino acids. DNA for the CDR3: TGTGCCAGCAGCCTATGGGGGTACTCCTACGAGCAGTACTTC. Translating gives CASSLWGYSYEQYF.

V usage is TRBV7-9 and J usage is TRBJ1-2; D is unclear. Germline CDR1 is SEHNR and CDR2 is FQNEAQ (reference sequence). The CDR3 has 15 amino acids. V was cut by 3 bases and J by 4 bases, with 15 bases left in between. The CDR3: CASSFLRADPYGYTF. For the CDR3, the DNA is TGTGCCAGCAGCTTCCTCCGGGCCGACCCCTATGGCTACACCTTC.

V usage is TRBV7-9 and J usage is TRBJ2-7; D is perhaps TRBD1 or TRBD2 (6 bases each). Per the germline V gene, CDR1 is SEHNR and CDR2 is FQNEAQ (reference sequence). The V end was cut by 9 bases, the J end by 4 bases, with 16 bases between. This CDR3 is 13 amino acids long. CDR3 sequence reads: CASRGAGRYEQYF. In nucleotides, the CDR3 is TGTGCCAGTAGGGGGGCAGGGAGGTACGAGCAGTACTTC.

This clonotype has a count of ten or more. J is TRBJ2-7 and V is TRBV24-1; D not certain. CDR3 size: 17 residues. Germline V gives CDR1 KGHDR, CDR2 SFDVKD. Trimming removed 0 bases at V and 5 bases at J, with 19 bases between. CDR3 protein: CATSDLQVGVGSDEQYF. For the CDR3, the DNA is TGTGCCACCAGTGATTTGCAAGTAGGAGTAGGATCCGACGAGCAGTACTTC.

This clonotype was picked up many times. This sequence joins TRBV20-1 and TRBJ1-5, with no clear D. Germline CDR1 and CDR2: DFQATT and SNEGSKA (reference sequence). The CDR3 consists of 16 residues. V lost 0 bases, J lost 3 bases, and 15 bases lay in between. The DNA for the CDR3 is TGCAGTGCTAGAGATCGATACTCCCCTTACAATCAGCCCCAGCATTTT. Residues: CSARDRYSPYNQPQHF.

This clonotype was detected a few times. The chain recombines TRBV28 with TRBJ2-7, with 7 bases fitting TRBD1. J gave up 3 bases and V 5 bases, and 4 bases lay outside the gene matches. CDR1 is MDHEN, CDR2 SYDVKM, per germline. This CDR3 contains 13 residues. The DNA of the CDR3 is TGTGCCAGCAGTACCGGGGACAGCTACGAGCAGTACTTC. This codes for CASSTGDSYEQYF.

This clonotype was recorded at least ten times. CDR3 region: CASSLAARAVNEQYF. CDR3 in DNA: TGCGCCAGCAGCTTGGCGGCCAGGGCAGTCAACGAGCAGTACTTC. The gene calls are TRBV5-1 and TRBJ2-7; possibly TRBD1 for D (5 bases). Germline CDR1 reads SGHRS; CDR2 reads YFSETQ. The CDR3 covers 15 residues. The V end was cut by 0 bases, the J end by 5 bases, with 15 bases between.

This clonotype occurred a few times. V gene TRBV2 combines with J gene TRBJ2-7, with 7 nucleotides matching TRBD1. Germline CDR1 is SNHLY and CDR2 is FYNNEI. V was pared by 6 bases and J by 0 bases, with 8 bases of the junction left unmatched. The CDR3 loop spans 15 amino acids. This CDR3 reads CASRVDRRSSYEQYF. CDR3 coding DNA: TGTGCCAGCAGAGTGGACAGGCGGAGCTCCTACGAGCAGTACTTC.

At least ten counts were recorded for this clonotype. The chain employs TRBV29-1 and TRBJ1-2; D possibly corresponds to TRBD1 (5 bases). The CDR3 is made up of 10 amino acids. V gave up 7 bases and J gave up 9 bases, with 12 bases separating them. The V gene's germline CDR1 is SQVTM and CDR2 ANQGSEA. CDR3 DNA sequence: TGCAGCGCCCGGGACGTAAGCTACACCTTC. This translates into CSARDVSYTF.

This clonotype was counted at least ten times. The V gene is TRBV7-9, the J gene TRBJ2-7; D is unresolved. Per the germline V gene, CDR1 is SEHNR and CDR2 is FQNEAQ (reference sequence). Between the trimmed V and J ends, which lost 5 bases and 7 bases, there was a span of 9 bases. The CDR3 is made up of 11 amino acids. In DNA, the CDR3 is TGTGCCAGCAGCCGTGTGGGGGAGCAGTACTTC. Protein sequence: CASSRVGEQYF.

Only a few counts were recorded for this clonotype. V is TRBV15 and J is TRBJ2-7; 15 nucleotides match TRBD2. This CDR3 contains 18 residues. V was clipped by 0 bases and J by 2 bases; unmatched bases: 5. Germline CDR1 is LNHNV and CDR2 is YYDKDF (reference sequence). Here the CDR3 DNA reads TGTGCCACCAGCAGAGATCGGGGGACTAGCGGGAGGCCCTACGAGCAGTACTTC. It is translated as CATSRDRGTSGRPYEQYF.

This clonotype was counted between two and nine times. This rearrangement joins TRBV11-1 to TRBJ2-7; 9 bases line up with TRBD1. This CDR3 comprises 18 residues. Germline V gene sequence: CDR1 SGHAT, CDR2 FQDESV (reference sequence). Trimming removed 10 bases from V and 1 base from J; junction bases left unmatched: 20. CDR3 DNA: TGTGCCATACTCACCGGGACAGGGAGTTCCCTCCCGTCCTACGAGCAGTACTTC. Residues: CAILTGTGSSLPSYEQYF.

The sample holds many counts of this clonotype. V and J are TRBV6-2 or TRBV6-3 and TRBJ2-7; 7 bases line up with TRBD1. V shed 0 bases, J shed 0 bases, and the junction held 2 bases outside the gene matches. The CDR3 spans 15 residues. Germline-derived CDR1 and CDR2 are MNHEY and SVGEGT. DNA for the CDR3: TGTGCCAGCAGTTACTCGACAGGGTCCTCCTACGAGCAGTACTTC. It is translated as CASSYSTGSSYEQYF.

The sample holds many counts of this clonotype. The genes are TRBV27 and TRBJ1-3; perhaps TRBD1 as D (6 bases). Germline-derived CDR1 and CDR2 are MNHEY and SMNVEV (reference sequence). The length of the CDR3 is 15 residues. Trimming stripped 6 bases from V and 0 bases from J, with 12 bases between. Here the CDR3 reads CASRPQGFSGNTIYF. CDR3 DNA: TGTGCCAGCAGACCACAGGGTTTCTCTGGAAACACCATATATTTT.